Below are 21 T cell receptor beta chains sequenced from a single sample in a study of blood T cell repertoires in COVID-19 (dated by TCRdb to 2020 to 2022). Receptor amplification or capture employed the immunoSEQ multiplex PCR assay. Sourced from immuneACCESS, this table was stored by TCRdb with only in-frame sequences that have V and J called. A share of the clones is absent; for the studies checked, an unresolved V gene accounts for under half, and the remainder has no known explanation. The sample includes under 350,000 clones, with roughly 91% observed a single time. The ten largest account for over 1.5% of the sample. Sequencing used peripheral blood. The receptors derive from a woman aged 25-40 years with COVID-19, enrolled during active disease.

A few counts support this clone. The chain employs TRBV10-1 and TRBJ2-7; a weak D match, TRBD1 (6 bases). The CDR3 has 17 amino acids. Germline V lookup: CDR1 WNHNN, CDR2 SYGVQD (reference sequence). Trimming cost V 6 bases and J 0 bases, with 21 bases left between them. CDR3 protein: CASRKTGFILSSYEQYV. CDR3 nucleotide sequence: TGCGCCAGCAGAAAGACAGGTTTCATTCTAAGCTCCTACGAGCAGTACGTC.

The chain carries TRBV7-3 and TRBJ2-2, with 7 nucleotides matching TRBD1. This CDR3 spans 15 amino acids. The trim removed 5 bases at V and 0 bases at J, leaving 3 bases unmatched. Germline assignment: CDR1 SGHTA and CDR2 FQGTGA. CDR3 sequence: CASSTGTANTGELFF. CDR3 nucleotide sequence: TGTGCCAGCAGCACCGGGACAGCGAACACCGGGGAGCTGTTTTTT. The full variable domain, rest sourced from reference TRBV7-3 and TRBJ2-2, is GAGVSQTPSNKVTEKGKYVELRCDPISGHTALYWYRQSLGQGPEFLIYFQGTGAADDSGLPNDRFFAVRPEGSVSTLKIQRTERGDSAVYLCASSTGTANTGELFFGEGSRLTVL.

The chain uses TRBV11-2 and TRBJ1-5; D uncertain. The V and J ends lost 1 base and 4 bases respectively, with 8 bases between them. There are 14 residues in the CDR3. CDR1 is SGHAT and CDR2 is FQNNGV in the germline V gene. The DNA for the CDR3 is TGTGCCAGCAGCTTAGGTGGCGGAAATCAGCCCCAGCATTTT. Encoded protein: CASSLGGGNQPQHF.

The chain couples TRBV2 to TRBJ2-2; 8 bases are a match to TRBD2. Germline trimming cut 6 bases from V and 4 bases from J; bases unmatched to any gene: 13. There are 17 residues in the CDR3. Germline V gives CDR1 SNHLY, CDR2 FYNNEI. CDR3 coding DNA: TGTGCCAGCAGGGGTACTCCGGGACTAGAACGCACCGGGGAGCTGTTTTTT. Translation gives CASRGTPGLERTGELFF.

This CDR3 reads CASAGTGYANTEAFF. CDR3 nucleotides: TGTGCCAGTGCCGGGACAGGGTATGCGAACACTGAAGCTTTCTTT. The chain has TRBV19 and TRBJ1-1, with 9 bases that match TRBD1. The CDR3 covers 15 residues. Trimming took 8 bases from V and 1 from J; bases not matched to a gene: 8. Germline V gene data show CDR1 as LNHDA and CDR2 as SQIVND (reference sequence).

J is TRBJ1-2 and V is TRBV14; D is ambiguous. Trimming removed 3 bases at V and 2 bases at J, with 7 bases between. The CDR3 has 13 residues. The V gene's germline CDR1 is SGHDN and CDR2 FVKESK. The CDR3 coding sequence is TGTGCCAGCAGCCATCAACAGAACTATGGCTACACCTTC. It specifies CASSHQQNYGYTF.

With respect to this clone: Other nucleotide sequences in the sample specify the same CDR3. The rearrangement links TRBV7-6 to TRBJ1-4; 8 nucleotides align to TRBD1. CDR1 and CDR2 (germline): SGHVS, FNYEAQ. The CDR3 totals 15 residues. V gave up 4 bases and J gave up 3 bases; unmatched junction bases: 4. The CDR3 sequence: CASSSTGAANEKLFF. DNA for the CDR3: TGTGCCAGCAGCTCGACAGGGGCGGCTAATGAAAAACTGTTTTTT.

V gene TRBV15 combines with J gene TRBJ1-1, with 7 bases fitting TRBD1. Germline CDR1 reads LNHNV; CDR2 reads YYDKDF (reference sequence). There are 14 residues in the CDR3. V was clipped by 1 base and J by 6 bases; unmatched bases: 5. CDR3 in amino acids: CATSRGQGLAEAFF. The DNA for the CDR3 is TGTGCCACCAGCAGAGGACAGGGTCTCGCTGAAGCTTTCTTT.

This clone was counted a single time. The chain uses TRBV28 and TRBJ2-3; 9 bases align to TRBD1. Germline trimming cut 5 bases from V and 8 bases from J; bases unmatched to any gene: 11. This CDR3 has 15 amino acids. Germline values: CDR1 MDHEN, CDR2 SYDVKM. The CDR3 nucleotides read TGTGCCAGCAGTCCGGGGGACAGGGACGGGGCTACGCAGTATTTT. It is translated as CASSPGDRDGATQYF.

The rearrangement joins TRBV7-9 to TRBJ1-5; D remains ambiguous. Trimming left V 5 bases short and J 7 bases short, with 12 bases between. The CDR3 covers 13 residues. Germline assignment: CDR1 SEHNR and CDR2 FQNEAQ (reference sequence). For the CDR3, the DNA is TGTGCCAGCAGCCCCGGTACAGTGCAGCCCCAGCATTTT. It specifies CASSPGTVQPQHF.

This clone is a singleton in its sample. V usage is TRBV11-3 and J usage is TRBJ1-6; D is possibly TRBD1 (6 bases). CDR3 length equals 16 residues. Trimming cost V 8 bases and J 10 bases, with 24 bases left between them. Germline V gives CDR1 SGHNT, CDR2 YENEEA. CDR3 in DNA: TGTGCCAGCCTAGCATCCGGCGGGGGGCGTAAATCACCCCTCCACTTT. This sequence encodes CASLASGGGRKSPLHF.

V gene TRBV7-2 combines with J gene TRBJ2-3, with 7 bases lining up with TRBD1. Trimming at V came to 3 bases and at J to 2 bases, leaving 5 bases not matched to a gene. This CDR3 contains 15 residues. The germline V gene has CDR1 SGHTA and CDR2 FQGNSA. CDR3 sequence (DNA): TGTGCCAGCAGCTTGACAGGGATTCTCACAGATACGCAGTATTTT. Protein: CASSLTGILTDTQYF.

CDR3 sequence (DNA): TGTGCCAGCAGTGAAGCGCAGATTGAGCAGTTCTTC. Encoded protein: CASSEAQIEQFF. This chain joins TRBV6-1 and TRBJ2-1, with D hard to call. The CDR3 has 12 amino acids. Germline-derived CDR1 and CDR2 are MNHNS and SASEGT. The V gene lost 0 bases and the J gene lost 9 bases, with 6 bases spanning the gap.

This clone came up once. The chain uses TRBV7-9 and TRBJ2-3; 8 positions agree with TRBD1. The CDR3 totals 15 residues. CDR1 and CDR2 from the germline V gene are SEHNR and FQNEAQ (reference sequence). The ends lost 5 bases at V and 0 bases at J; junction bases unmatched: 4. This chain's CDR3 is CASSRTGGSTDTQYF. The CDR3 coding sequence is TGTGCCAGCAGCCGAACAGGGGGTAGCACAGATACGCAGTATTTT.

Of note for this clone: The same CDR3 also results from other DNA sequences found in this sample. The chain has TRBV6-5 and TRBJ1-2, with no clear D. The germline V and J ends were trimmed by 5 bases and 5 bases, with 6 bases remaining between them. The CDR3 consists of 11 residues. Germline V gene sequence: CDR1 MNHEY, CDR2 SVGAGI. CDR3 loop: CASSRGYGYTF. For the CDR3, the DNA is TGTGCCAGCAGTCGGGGATATGGCTACACCTTC.

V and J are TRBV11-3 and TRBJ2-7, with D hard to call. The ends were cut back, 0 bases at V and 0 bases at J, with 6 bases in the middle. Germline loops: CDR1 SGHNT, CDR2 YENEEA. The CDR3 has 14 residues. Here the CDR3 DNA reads TGTGCCAGCAGCTTAGATTGGGCCTCCTACGAGCAGTACTTC. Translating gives CASSLDWASYEQYF.

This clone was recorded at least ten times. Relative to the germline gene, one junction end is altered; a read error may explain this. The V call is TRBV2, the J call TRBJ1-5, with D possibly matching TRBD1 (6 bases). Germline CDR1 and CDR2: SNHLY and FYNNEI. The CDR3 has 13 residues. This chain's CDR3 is CASSGDKVPRRNF. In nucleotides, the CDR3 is TGTGCCAGCAGCGGGGACAAGGTCCCCCGTAGGAATTTT.

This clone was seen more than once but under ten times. CDR3 loop: CASSLTQGYNQPQHF. The CDR3 DNA sequence: TGTGCCAGCAGCCTTACACAGGGTTACAATCAGCCCCAGCATTTT. The rearrangement uses TRBV3-1 (or the pseudogene TRBV3-2) and TRBJ1-5, with D perhaps TRBD1 (6 bases). Germline V gene sequence: CDR1 LGHDT, CDR2 YNNKEL (reference sequence). Trimming left V 4 bases short and J 3 bases short, with 13 bases between. The CDR3 is 15 amino acids.

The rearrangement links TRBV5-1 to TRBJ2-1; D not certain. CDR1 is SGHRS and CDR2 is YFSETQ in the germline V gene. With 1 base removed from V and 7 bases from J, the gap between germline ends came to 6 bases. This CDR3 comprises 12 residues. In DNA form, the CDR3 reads TGCGCCAGCAGCTTGCCACAAAATGAGCAGTTCTTC. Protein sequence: CASSLPQNEQFF. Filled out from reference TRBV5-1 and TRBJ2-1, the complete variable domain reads KAGVTQTPRYLIKTRGQQVTLSCSPISGHRSVSWYQQTPGQGLQFLFEYFSETQRNKGNFPGRFSGRQFSNSRSEMNVSTLELGDSALYLCASSLPQNEQFFGPGTRLTVL.

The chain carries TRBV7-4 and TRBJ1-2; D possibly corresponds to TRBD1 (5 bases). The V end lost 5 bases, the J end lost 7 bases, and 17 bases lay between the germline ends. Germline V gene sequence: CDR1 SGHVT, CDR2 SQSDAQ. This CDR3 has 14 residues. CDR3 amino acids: CASSPRVGLGGYTF. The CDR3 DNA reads TGTGCCAGCAGCCCCAGGGTGGGTTTAGGTGGCTACACCTTC.

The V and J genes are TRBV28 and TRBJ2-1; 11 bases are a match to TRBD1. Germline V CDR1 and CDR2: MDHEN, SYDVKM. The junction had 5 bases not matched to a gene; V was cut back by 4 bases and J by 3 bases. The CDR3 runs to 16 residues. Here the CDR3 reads CASSSPGTGGYNEQFF. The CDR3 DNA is TGTGCCAGCAGTTCCCCTGGGACAGGGGGCTACAATGAGCAGTTCTTC.